The clone carrying this T cell receptor beta chain was found a few times. Its antigen is currently unknown. After removal of 5 bases from V and 2 bases from J, the junction contained 6 bases not matched to a gene. This CDR3 has 15 residues. CDR1 and CDR2 from the germline V gene are MDHEN and SYDVKM. The data were taken from a study of CD8 T cells in ankylosing spondylitis. General study results and limits: With a CD8+ phenotype, disease-linked clones were relatively rare in peripheral blood.

TCRdb redid the calling of the 5' RACE reads with MiXCR, one entry per CDR3 protein. This sample yields about 160,000 distinct CDR3 sequences, of which about 16% are seen a single time; roughly 8% belongs to the top ten. The sample consisted of blood, either unsorted or a sorted T cell fraction (not recorded which). The receptor was derived from a male donor with ankylosing spondylitis or in good health (not recorded which). V gene TRBV28 combines with J gene TRBJ2-1; the match to TRBD2 covers 7 bases. The CDR3 nucleotides are TGTGCCAGCAGTCCCCTGGGACTACCCTACAATGAGCAGTTCTTC. This sequence encodes CASSPLGLPYNEQFF. Combining the CDR3 with reference TRBV28 and TRBJ2-1 gives the whole variable domain DVKVTQSSRYLVKRTGEKVFLECVQDMDHENMFWYRQDPGLGLRLIYFSYDVKMKEKGDIPEGYSVSREKKERFSLILESASTNQTSMYLCASSPLGLPYNEQFFGPGTRLTVL.